This T cell receptor beta chain was recovered during a study of ipilimumab plus nivolumab after autologous stem cell transplantation. Generated by immunoSEQ multiplex PCR, the TCRdb table keeps only in-frame clones and is missing some. The sample has 20,000 to 25,000 clones, around 74% seen once. Germline loops: CDR1 MNHEY, CDR2 SMNVEV (reference sequence). The CDR3 consists of 14 residues. Unmatched junction bases numbered 5, after V lost 3 bases and J lost 5 bases. The clonotype was recovered from a male donor with diffuse large B-cell lymphoma. Material: PBMCs, obtained in a trial of ipilimumab plus nivolumab as post-transplant consolidation. The chain links TRBV27 to TRBJ1-1, with TRBD1 identical over 8 bases. CDR3 amino acids: CASSLAGGWTEAFF. DNA of the CDR3: TGTGCCAGCAGTTTGGCAGGGGGCTGGACTGAAGCTTTCTTT.